This TCR beta chain was captured by sequencing in a study of tumor-infiltrating lymphocytes in localized non-small cell lung cancer. Study-level background: Resected tumor was paired with non-adjacent uninvolved lung from the same patient.

This CDR3 spans 14 amino acids. Looked up from germline, CDR1 is SGHRS and CDR2 is YFSETQ. With 4 bases clipped from V and 5 bases from J, the junction kept 4 bases outside the gene matches. Here immunoSEQ multiplex PCR was the method, and the copy in TCRdb shows in-frame clones only, minus some. The sample has some 8,100 clones, 60% to 85% seen once. This clone was found a few times. The specimen sequenced was uninvolved lung tissue not adjacent to the tumor. The gene calls are TRBV5-1 and TRBJ2-1; the match to TRBD2 covers 9 bases. This sequence originates from a human donor with non-small cell lung cancer. The CDR3 protein is CASSVAGVNNEQFF. In DNA form, the CDR3 reads TGCGCCAGCAGCGTAGCGGGAGTAAACAATGAGCAGTTCTTC.